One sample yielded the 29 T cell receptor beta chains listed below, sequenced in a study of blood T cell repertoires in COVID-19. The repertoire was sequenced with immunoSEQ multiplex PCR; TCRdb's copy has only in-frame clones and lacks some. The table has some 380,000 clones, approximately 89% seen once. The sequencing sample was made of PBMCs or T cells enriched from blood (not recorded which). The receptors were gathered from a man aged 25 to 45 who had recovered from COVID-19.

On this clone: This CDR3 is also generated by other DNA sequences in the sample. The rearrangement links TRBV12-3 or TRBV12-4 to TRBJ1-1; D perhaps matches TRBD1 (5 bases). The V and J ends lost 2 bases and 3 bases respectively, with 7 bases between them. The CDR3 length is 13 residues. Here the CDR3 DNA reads TGTGCCAGCAGTTTATCCAGGGACACTGAAGCTTTCTTT. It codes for CASSLSRDTEAFF.

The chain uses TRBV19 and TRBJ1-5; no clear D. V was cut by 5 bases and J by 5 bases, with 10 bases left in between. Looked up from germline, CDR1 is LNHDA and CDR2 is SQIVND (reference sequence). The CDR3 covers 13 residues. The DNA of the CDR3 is TGTGCCAGTAGTCCGGTCCGCGATCAGCCCCAGCATTTT. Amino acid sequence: CASSPVRDQPQHF.

The CDR3 loop reads CASRPTGVLYTDTQYF. CDR3 nucleotides: TGTGCCAGCAGACCAACAGGGGTCCTTTACACAGATACGCAGTATTTT. V usage is TRBV2 and J usage is TRBJ2-3, with TRBD1 matching 7 bases. Trimming at V came to 6 bases and at J to 2 bases, leaving 11 bases not matched to a gene. Germline-derived CDR1 and CDR2 are SNHLY and FYNNEI. The CDR3 has 16 residues.

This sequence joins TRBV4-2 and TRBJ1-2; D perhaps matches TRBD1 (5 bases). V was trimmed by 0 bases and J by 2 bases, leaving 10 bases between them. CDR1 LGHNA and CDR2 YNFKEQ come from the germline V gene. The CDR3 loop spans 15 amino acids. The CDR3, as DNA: TGTGCCAGCAGCCAAGACGCCGGGGGGAACTATGGCTACACCTTC. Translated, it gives CASSQDAGGNYGYTF.

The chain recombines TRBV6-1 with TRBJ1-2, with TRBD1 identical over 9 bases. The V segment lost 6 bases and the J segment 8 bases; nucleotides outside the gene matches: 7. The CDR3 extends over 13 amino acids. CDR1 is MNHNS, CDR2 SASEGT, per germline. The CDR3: CASSLLTGGGYTF. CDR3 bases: TGTGCCAGCAGCCTATTGACAGGGGGAGGCTACACCTTC.

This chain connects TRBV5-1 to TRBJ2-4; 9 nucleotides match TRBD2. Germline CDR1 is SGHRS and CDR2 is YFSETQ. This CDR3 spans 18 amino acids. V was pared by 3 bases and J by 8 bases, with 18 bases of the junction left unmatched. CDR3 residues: CASSWSPISGGNLDIQYF. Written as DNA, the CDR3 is TGCGCCAGCAGCTGGAGCCCGATTAGCGGGGGAAATCTAGACATTCAGTACTTC.

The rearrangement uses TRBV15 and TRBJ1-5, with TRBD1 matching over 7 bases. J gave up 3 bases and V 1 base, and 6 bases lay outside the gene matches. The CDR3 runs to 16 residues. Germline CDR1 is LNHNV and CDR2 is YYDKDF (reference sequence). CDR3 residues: CATSRGWDRDNQPQHF. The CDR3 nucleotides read TGTGCCACCAGCAGAGGTTGGGACAGAGACAATCAGCCCCAGCATTTT.

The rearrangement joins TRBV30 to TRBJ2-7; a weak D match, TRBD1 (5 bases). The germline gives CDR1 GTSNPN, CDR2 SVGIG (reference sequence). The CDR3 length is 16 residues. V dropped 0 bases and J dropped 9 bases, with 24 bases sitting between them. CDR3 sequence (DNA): TGTGCCTGGAGTGTAGGTTGGCAGGCAACCCTTAGGGGGCAGTACTTC. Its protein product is CAWSVGWQATLRGQYF.

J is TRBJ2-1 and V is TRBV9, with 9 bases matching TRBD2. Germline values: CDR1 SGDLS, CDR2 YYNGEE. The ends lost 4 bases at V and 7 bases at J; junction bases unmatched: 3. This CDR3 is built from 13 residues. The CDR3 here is CASSPGLANEQFF. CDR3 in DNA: TGTGCCAGCAGCCCGGGACTAGCAAATGAGCAGTTCTTC.

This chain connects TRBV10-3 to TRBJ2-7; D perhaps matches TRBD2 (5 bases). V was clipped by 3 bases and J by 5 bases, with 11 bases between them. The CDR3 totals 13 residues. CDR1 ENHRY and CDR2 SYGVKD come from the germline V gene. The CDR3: CAISEAAVNEQYF. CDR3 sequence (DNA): TGTGCCATCAGTGAAGCGGCAGTGAACGAGCAGTACTTC.

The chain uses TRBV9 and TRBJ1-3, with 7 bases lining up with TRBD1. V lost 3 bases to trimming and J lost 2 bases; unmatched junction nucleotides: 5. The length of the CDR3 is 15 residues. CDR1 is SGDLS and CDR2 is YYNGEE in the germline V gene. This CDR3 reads CASSDTGAPGNTIYF. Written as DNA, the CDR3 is TGTGCCAGCAGCGACACAGGGGCCCCTGGAAACACCATATATTTT.

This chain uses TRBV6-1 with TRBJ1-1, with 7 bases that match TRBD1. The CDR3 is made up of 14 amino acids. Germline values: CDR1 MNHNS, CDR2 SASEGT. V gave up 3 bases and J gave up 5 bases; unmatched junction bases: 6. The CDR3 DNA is TGTGCCAGCAGTGAGACGACAGGGATAACTGAAGCTTTCTTT. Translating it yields CASSETTGITEAFF.

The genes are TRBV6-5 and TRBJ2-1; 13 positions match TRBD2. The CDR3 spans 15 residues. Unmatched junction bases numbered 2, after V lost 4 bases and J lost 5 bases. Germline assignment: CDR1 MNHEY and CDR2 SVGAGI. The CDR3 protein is CASSLTSGGNNEQFF. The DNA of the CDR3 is TGTGCCAGCAGTTTGACTAGCGGGGGGAACAATGAGCAGTTCTTC.

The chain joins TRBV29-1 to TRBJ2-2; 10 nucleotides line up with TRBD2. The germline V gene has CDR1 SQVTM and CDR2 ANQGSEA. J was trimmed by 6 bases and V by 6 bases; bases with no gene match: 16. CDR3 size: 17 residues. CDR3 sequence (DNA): TGCAGCGTCGGGGGGCCGGGACTAGCGATTCCCTCCGGGGAGCTGTTTTTT. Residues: CSVGGPGLAIPSGELFF.

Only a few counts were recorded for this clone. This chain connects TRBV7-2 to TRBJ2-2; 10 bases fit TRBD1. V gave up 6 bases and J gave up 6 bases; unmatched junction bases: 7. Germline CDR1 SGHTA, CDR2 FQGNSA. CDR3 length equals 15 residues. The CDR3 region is CASSSGQGRSGELFF. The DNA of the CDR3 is TGTGCCAGCAGTTCGGGACAGGGGCGCTCCGGGGAGCTGTTTTTT.

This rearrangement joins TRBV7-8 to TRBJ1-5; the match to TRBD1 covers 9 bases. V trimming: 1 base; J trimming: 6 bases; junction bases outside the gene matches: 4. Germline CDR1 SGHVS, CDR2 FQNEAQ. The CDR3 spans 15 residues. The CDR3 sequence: CASSLGDRDGQPQHF. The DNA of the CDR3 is TGTGCCAGCAGCTTAGGGGACAGGGACGGTCAGCCCCAGCATTTT.

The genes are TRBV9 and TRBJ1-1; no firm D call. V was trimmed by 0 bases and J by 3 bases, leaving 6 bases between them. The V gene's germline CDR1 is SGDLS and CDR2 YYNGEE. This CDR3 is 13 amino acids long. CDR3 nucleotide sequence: TGTGCCAGCAGCGTAGTTTCTTACACTGAAGCTTTCTTT. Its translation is CASSVVSYTEAFF. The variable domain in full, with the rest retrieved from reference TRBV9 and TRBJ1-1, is DSGVTQTPKHLITATGQRVTLRCSPRSGDLSVYWYQQSLDQGLQFLIQYYNGEERAKGNILERFSAQQFPDLHSELNLSSLELGDSALYFCASSVVSYTEAFFGQGTRLTVV.

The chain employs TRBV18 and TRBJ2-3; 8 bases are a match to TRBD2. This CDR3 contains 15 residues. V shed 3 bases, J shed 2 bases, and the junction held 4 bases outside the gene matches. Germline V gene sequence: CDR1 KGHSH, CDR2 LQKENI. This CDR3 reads CASSPRGGYTDTQYF. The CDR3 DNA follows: TGTGCCAGCTCACCCCGGGGGGGGTACACAGATACGCAGTATTTT.

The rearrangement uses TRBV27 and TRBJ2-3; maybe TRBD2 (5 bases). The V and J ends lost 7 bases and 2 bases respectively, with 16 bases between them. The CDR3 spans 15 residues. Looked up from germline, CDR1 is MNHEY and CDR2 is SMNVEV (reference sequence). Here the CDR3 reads CASTPWAGSTDTQYF. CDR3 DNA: TGTGCCAGCACCCCCTGGGCGGGTTCCACAGATACGCAGTATTTT.

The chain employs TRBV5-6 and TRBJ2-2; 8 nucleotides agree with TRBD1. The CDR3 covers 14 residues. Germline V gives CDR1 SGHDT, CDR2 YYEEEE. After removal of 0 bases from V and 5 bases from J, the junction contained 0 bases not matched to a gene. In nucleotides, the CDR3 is TGTGCCAGCAGCTTGGGGACAGGGACCGGGGAGCTGTTTTTT. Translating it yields CASSLGTGTGELFF.

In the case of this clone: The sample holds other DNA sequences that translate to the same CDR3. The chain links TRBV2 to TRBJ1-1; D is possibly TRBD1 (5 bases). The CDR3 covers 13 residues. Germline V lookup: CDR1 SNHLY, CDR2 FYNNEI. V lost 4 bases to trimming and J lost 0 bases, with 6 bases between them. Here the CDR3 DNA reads TGTGCCAGCAGTGTGGGGCTGAACACTGAAGCTTTCTTT. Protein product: CASSVGLNTEAFF.

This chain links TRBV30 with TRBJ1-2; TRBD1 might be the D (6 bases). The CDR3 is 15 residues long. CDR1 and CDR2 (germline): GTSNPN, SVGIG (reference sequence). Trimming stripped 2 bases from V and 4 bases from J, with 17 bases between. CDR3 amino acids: CAWSRGQNPLYGYTF. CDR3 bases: TGTGCCTGGAGTCGTGGACAGAACCCACTCTATGGCTACACCTTC.

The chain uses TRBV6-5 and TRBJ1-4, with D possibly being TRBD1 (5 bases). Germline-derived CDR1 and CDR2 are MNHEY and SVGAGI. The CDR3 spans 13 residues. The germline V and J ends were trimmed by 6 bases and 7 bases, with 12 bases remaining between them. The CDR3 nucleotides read TGTGCCAGCAGGACAGAAGCCCCTGAAAAACTGTTTTTT. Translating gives CASRTEAPEKLFF.

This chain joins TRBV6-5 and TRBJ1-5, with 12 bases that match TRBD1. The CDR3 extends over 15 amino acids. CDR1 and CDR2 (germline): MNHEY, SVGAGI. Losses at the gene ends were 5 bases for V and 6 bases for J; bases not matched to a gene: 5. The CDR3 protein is CASSPGTGGGQPQHF. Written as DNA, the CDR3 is TGTGCCAGCAGTCCCGGGACAGGGGGCGGTCAGCCCCAGCATTTT.

The CDR3 DNA is TGTGCCAGCTCACCACGGAGGGACAGGGGGGCCGAGCAGTACTTC. Its translation: CASSPRRDRGAEQYF. V is TRBV18 and J is TRBJ2-7; 11 bases align to TRBD1. The CDR3 loop spans 15 amino acids. Germline V CDR1 and CDR2: KGHSH, LQKENI. V gave up 1 base and J gave up 6 bases; unmatched junction bases: 5.

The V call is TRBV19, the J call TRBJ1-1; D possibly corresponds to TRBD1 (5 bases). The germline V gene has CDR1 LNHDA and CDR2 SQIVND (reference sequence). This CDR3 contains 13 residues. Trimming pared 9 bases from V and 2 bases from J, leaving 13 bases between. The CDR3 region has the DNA TGTGCCAGCCGCGGGGGACCTAACACTGAAGCTTTCTTT. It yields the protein CASRGGPNTEAFF.

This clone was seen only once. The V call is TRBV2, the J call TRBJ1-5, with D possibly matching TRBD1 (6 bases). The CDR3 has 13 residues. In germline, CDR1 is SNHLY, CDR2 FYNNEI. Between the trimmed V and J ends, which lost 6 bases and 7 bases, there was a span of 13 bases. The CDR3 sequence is CASRIQGTQPQHF. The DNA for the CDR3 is TGTGCCAGCAGGATTCAGGGGACCCAGCCCCAGCATTTT.

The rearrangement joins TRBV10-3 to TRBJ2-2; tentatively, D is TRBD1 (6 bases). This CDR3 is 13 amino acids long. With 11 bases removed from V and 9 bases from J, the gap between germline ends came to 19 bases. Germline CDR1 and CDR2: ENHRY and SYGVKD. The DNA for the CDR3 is TGTGCCTCCCAGTCAGAACAGGGTCGGGAGCTGTTTTTT. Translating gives CASQSEQGRELFF.

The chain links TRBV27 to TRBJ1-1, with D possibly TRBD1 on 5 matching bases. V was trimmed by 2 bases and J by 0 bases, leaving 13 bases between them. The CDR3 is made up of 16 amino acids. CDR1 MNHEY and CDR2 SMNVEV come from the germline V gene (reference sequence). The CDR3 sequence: CASSLRETVLNTEAFF. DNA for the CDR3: TGTGCCAGCAGTTTAAGAGAGACAGTCTTGAACACTGAAGCTTTCTTT.